This paragraph covers one T cell receptor beta chain sequence. This clone appeared once. Its cognate antigen has yet to be identified. No qualities accompany the bases; no much larger clone lies one base away. TCRbeta CDR3 regions were amplified from genomic DNA using the immunoSEQ Assay, a bias-controlled multiplex PCR. On the authors' methods: Within the assay, amplification of reference gene primers was used to estimate how many nucleated cells each sample contained. To quantify the absolute abundance of each unique TCRbeta CDR3 rearrangement, sequence reads were collapsed and filtered. For each sample, productive Simpson clonality was calculated as the square root of Simpson's diversity index over productive rearrangements. Held by TCRdb, this immuneACCESS table contains in-frame sequences only and omits some clones. Under half of the omission traces to an unresolved V gene where checked; the cause of the rest is unknown. V and J calls and clone size are copied from that table; D and trimming were computed from the DNA. Across this sample there are about 130,000 clones, with 90% seen only once. The ten largest clones take up about 3.5% of the sample.

These data belong to a study of blood T cell repertoires in COVID-19 (dated by TCRdb to about 2020). Turning to the overall study: The collaborator samples originated in the United States, Italy and Spain and spanned the acute and convalescent phases of COVID-19. The prospective study material was composed of cDNA or gDNA derived from T cells, B-cell-depleted T cells, or PBMCs. Deeply sampled blood TCRbeta repertoires from subjects exposed to, actively infected with, or recovered from COVID-19 were included in the dataset. The repertoires were made available in a free public database intended to serve as a resource for research on the immune response to SARS-CoV-2. The samples were drawn from two sources: the first 160 participants of the ongoing ImmuneRACE study, and approximately 1,300 subjects contributed by 6 global collaborators. Nearly every sample came with metadata listing a de-identified subject ID, COVID-19 status, age in years and sex. Where available, HLA class I and class II types were taken from metadata supplied by the sample provider and were not determined by assay-based typing.

Findings and caveats that apply to the study as a whole: How much clinical and demographic metadata was included differed by source and by participant, and the metadata was provided uncurated.

Collaborating institutions collected whole blood in K2EDTA tubes following their own protocols. For TCRbeta analysis, collaborator samples were shipped as frozen whole blood, as isolated PBMCs, or as DNA extracted from either sample type. V loses 6 bases at its end and J loses 2 bases; junction bases beyond the gene matches: 3. The CDR3 covers 14 residues, taking in both the cysteine and the phenylalanine. Solely the CDR3 DNA is kept, with 42 bases framed from the first base. CDR1 and CDR2 were assigned from the germline V gene as MNHEY and SVGAGI. The sample comprised peripheral blood. The clonotype originates from a man between 50 and 59 years old with active COVID-19. The chain employs TRBV6-5 and TRBJ2-4; TRBD1 fits 8 bases in the junction. The DNA sequence follows: TGTGCCAGCAGGCGGACAGGGACCAAAAACATTCAGTACTTC. The encoded protein is CASRRTGTKNIQYF.